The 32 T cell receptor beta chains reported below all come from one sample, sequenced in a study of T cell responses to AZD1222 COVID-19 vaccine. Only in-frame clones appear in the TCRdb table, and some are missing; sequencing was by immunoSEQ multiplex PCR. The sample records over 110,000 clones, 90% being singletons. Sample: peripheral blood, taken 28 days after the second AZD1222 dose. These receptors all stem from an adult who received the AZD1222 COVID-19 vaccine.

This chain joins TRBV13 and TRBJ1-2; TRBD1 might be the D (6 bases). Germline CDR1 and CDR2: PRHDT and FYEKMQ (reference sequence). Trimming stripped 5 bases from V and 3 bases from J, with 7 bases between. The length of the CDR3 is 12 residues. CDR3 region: CASSRTDYGYTF. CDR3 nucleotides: TGTGCCAGCAGCCGGACAGACTATGGCTACACCTTC.

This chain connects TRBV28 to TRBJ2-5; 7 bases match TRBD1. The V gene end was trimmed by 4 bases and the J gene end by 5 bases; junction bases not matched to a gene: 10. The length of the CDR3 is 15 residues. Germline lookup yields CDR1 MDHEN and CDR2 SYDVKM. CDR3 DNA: TGTGCCAGCAGTTCGACAGGGATGGAGTGGGAGACCCAGTACTTC. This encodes CASSSTGMEWETQYF.

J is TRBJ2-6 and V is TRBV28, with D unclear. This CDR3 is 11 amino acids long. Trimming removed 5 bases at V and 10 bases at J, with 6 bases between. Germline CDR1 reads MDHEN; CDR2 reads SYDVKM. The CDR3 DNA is TGTGCCAGCAGTGAGCTTAACGTCCTGACTTTC. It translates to CASSELNVLTF.

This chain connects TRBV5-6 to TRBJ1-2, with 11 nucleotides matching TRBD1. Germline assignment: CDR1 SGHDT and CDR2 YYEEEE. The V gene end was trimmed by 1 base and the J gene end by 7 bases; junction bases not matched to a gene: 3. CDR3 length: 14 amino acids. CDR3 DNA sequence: TGTGCCAGCAGCTTGACAGGGACAGGGGGTGGCTACACCTTC. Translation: CASSLTGTGGGYTF.

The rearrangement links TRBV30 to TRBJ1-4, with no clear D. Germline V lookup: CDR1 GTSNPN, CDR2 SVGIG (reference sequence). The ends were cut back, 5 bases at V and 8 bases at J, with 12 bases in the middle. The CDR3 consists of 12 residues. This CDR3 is CAWGELGEKLFF. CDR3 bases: TGTGCCTGGGGTGAGCTTGGAGAAAAACTGTTTTTT. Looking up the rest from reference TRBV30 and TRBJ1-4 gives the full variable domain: SQTIHQWPATLVQPVGSPLSLECTVEGTSNPNLYWYRQAAGRGLQLLFYSVGIGQISSEVPQNLSASRPQDRQFILSSKKLLLSDSGFYLCAWGELGEKLFFGSGTQLSVL.

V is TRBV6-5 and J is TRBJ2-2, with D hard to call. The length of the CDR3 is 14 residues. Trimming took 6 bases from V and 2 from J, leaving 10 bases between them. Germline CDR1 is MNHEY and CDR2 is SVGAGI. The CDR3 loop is CASRNTANTGELFF. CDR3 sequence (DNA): TGTGCCAGCAGGAACACAGCAAACACCGGGGAGCTGTTTTTT.

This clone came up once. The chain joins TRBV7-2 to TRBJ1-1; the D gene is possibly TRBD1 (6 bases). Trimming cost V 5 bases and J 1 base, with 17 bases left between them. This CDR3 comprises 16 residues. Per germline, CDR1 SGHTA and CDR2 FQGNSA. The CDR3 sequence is CASSLRGSLGNTEAFF. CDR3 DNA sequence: TGTGCCAGCAGCCTGAGGGGGTCTCTTGGGAACACTGAAGCTTTCTTT.

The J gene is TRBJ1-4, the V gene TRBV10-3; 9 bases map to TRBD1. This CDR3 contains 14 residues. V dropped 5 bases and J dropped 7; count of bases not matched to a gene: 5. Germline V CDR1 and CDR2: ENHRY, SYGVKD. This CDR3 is CAISPQGAGEKLFF. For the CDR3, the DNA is TGTGCCATCAGTCCACAGGGGGCGGGTGAAAAACTGTTTTTT.

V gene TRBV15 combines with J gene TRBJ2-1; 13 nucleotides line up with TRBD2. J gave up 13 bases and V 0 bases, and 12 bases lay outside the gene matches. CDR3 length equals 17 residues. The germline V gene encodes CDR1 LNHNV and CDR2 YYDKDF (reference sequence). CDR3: CATSRDLRLAGGSLQFF. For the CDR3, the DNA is TGTGCCACCAGCAGAGATCTCAGACTAGCGGGAGGTTCCTTACAGTTCTTC.

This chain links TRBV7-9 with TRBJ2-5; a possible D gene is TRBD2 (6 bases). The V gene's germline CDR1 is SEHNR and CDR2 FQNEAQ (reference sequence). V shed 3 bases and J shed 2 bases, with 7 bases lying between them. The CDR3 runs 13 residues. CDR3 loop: CASSLGGQETQYF. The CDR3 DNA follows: TGTGCCAGCAGCTTGGGAGGACAAGAGACCCAGTACTTC.

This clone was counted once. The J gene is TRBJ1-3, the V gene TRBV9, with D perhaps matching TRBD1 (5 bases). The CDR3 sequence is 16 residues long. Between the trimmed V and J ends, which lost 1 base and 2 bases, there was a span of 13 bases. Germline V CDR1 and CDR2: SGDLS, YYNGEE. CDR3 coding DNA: TGTGCCAGCAGCGTAAGCAGGGCGGAGGCTGGAAACACCATATATTTT. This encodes CASSVSRAEAGNTIYF.

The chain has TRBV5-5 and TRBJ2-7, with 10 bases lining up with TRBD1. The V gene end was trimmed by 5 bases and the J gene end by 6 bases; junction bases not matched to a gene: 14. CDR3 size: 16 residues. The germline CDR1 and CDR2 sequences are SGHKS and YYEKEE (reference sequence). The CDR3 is CASRREMGTGVGEQYF. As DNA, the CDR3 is TGTGCCAGCAGGCGGGAGATGGGGACAGGGGTAGGCGAGCAGTACTTC.

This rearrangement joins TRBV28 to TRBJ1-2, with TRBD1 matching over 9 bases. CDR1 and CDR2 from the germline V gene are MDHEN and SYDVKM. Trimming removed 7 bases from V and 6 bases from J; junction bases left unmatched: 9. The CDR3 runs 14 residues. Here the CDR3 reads CASNLGTGLDGYTF. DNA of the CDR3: TGTGCCAGCAATCTCGGGACAGGGCTGGATGGCTACACCTTC.

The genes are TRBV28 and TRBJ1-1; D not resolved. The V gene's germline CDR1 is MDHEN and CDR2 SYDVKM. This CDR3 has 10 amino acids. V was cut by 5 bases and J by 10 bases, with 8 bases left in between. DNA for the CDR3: TGTGCCAGCAGTAACGTCCGAGCTTTCTTT. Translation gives CASSNVRAFF.

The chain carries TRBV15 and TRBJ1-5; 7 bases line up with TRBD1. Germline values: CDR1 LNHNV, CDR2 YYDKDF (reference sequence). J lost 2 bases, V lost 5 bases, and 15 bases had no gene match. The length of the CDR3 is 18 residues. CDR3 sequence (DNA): TGTGCCACCAGCGCACTGGAGGGGGCTCTTCCGGGCAATCAGCCCCAGCATTTT. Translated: CATSALEGALPGNQPQHF. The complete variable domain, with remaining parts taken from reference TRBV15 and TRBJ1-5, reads DAMVIQNPRYQVTQFGKPVTLSCSQTLNHNVMYWYQQKSSQAPKLLFHYYDKDFNNEADTPDNFQSRRPNTSFCFLDIRSPGLGDTAMYLCATSALEGALPGNQPQHFGDGTRLSIL.

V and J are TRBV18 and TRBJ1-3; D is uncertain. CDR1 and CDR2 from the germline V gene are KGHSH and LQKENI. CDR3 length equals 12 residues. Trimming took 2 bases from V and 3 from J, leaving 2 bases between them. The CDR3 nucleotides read TGTGCCAGCTCACCAGGTGGAAACACCATATATTTT. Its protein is CASSPGGNTIYF.

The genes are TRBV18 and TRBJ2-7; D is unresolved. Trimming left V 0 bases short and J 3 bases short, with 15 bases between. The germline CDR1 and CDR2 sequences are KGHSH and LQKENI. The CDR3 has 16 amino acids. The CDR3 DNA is TGTGCCAGCTCACCACCGGGCCCGCCGCACTTCTACGAGCAGTACTTC. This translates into CASSPPGPPHFYEQYF.

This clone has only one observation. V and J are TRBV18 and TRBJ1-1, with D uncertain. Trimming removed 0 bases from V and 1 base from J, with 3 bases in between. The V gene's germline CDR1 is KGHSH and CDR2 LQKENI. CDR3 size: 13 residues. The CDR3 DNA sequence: TGTGCCAGCTCACCACCCCAGAACACTGAAGCTTTCTTT. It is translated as CASSPPQNTEAFF. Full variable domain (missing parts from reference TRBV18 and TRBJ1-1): NAGVMQNPRHLVRRRGQEARLRCSPMKGHSHVYWYRQLPEEGLKFMVYLQKENIIDESGMPKERFSAEFPKEGPSILRIQQVVRGDSAAYFCASSPPQNTEAFFGQGTRLTVV.

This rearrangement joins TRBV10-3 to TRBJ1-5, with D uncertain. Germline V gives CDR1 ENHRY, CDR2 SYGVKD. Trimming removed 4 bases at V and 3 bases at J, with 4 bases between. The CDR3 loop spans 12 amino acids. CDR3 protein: CAISGDNQPQHF. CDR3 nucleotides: TGTGCCATCAGTGGTGACAATCAGCCCCAGCATTTT.

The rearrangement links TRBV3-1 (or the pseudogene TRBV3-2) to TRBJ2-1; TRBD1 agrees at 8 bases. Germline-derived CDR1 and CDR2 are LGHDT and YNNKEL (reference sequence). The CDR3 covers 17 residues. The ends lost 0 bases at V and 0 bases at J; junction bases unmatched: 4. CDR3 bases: TGTGCCAGCAGCCAAGACCCTGGACAGGGCTCCTACAATGAGCAGTTCTTC. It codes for CASSQDPGQGSYNEQFF.

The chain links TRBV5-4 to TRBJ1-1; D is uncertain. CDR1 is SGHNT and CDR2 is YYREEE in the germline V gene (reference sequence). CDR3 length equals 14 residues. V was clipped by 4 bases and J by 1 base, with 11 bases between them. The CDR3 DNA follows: TGTGCCAGCAGCCGCTCGCAGCCGAACACTGAAGCTTTCTTT. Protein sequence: CASSRSQPNTEAFF.

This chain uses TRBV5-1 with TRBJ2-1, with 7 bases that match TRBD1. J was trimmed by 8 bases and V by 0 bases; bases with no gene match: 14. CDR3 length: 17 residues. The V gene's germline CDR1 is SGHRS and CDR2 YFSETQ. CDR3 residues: CASSLGPTGPGNHEQFF. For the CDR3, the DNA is TGCGCCAGCAGCTTGGGACCGACAGGGCCGGGAAACCATGAGCAGTTCTTC.

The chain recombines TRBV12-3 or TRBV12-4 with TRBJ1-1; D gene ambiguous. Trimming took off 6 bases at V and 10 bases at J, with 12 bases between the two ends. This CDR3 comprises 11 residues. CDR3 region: CASRDPLGAFF. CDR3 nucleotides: TGTGCCAGCAGGGACCCTCTTGGAGCTTTCTTT.

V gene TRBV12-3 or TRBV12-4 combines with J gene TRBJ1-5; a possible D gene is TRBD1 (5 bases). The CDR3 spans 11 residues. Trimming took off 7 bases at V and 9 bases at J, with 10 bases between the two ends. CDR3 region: CASTGTGPQHF. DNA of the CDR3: TGTGCCAGCACCGGGACCGGGCCCCAGCATTTT.

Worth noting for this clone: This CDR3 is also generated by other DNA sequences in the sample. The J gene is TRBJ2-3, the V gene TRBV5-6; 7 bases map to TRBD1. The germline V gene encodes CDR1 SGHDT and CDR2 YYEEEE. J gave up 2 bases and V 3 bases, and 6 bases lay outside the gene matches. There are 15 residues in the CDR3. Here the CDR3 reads CASSYRDRDTDTQYF. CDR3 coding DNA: TGTGCCAGCAGCTATAGGGACAGAGACACAGATACGCAGTATTTT.

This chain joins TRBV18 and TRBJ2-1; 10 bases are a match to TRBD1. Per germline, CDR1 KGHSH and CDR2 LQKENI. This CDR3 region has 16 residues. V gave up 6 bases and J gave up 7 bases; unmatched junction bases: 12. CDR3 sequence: CASSLLPGQGTNEQFF. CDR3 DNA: TGTGCCAGCTCGCTCCTACCGGGACAGGGGACGAATGAGCAGTTCTTC.

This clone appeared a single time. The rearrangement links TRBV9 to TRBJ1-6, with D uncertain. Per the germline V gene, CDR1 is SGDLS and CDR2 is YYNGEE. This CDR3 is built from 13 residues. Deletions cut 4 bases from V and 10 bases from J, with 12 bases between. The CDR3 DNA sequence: TGTGCCAGCAGCCCTTTGGGGATATCACCCCTCCACTTT. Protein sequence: CASSPLGISPLHF.

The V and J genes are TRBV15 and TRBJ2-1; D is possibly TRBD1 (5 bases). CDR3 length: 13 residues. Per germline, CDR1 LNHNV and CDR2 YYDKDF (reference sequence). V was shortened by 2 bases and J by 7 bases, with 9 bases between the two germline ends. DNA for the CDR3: TGTGCCACCAGCAGAACAGACAGAAATGAGCAGTTCTTC. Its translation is CATSRTDRNEQFF.

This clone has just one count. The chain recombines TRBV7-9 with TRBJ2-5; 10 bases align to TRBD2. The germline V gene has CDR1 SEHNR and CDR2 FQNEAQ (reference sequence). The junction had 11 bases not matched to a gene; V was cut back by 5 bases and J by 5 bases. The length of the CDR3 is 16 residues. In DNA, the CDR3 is TGTGCCAGCAGCCCCCAAGCGGGAGGGCCTTGGGAGACCCAGTACTTC. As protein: CASSPQAGGPWETQYF.

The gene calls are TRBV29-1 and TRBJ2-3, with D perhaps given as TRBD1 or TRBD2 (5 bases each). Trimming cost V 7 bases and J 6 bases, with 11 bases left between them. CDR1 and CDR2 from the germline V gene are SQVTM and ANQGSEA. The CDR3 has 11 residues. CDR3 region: CSAREGDTQYF. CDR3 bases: TGCAGCGCCCGTGAGGGGGATACGCAGTATTTT.

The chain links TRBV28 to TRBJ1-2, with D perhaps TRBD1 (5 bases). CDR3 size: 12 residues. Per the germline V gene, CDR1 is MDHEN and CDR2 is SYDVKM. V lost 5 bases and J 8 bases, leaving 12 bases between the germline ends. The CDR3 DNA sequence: TGTGCCAGCAGTCTTCCGGGGGTCGGCTACACCTTC. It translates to CASSLPGVGYTF.

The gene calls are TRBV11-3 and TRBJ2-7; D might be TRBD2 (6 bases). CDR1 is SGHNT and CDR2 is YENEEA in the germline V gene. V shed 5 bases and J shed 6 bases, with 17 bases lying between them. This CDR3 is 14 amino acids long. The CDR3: CASSRGLRNSEQYF. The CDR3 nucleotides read TGTGCCAGCAGCCGCGGACTAAGAAACTCCGAGCAGTACTTC.